Listed here is a single T cell receptor (beta chain). Reverse transcription of roughly 0.5 to 1 ug RNA was carried out with random hexamers. TCRdb independently ran MiXCR on the immunoSEQ multiplex PCR reads; one entry per CDR3 protein. The profile shows about 140,000 distinct CDR3 sequences, approximately 95% of them singletons. The source of the sample is a study of CD8 T cells in Susac syndrome. The study sequenced TCR beta in blood CD8+ and CD4+ T cells. As controls, healthy donors matched for age and sex were used. While CD8+ and CD4+ T cells were isolated negatively, TEMRA cells were enriched by FACS. The sample was CD8+ T cells from PBMCs. This receptor was identified in a human donor in good health.

The CDR3 region is CASSLDQQETQYF. The CDR3 coding sequence is TGTGCCAGCAGTCTCGACCAGCAAGAGACCCAGTACTTC. V gene TRBV6-2 or TRBV6-3 combines with J gene TRBJ2-5; D is uncertain. V lost 5 bases and J 2 bases, leaving 9 bases between the germline ends. Per germline, CDR1 MNHEY and CDR2 SVGEGT. The CDR3 length is 13 residues.